The 8 T cell receptor beta chains reported below all come from one sample, sequenced in a study of blood T cell repertoires in COVID-19. This table comes from immunoSEQ multiplex PCR, and its TCRdb copy is limited to in-frame clones, with some not included. The data contain about 170,000 clones, 70% to 90% of them singletons. The sample consisted of peripheral blood. The source is a woman aged 80 or over in a cohort sampled during active or convalescent COVID-19.

J is TRBJ2-7 and V is TRBV5-1; D remains ambiguous. The V gene lost 0 bases and the J gene lost 6 bases, with 10 bases spanning the gap. CDR3 length: 13 residues. Germline CDR1 is SGHRS and CDR2 is YFSETQ. DNA for the CDR3: TGCGCCAGCAGCTTGGGACAATTATCCGAGCAGTACTTC. Translated: CASSLGQLSEQYF.

The rearrangement joins TRBV7-9 to TRBJ2-7; D is perhaps TRBD2 (6 bases). CDR1 and CDR2 from the germline V gene are SEHNR and FQNEAQ (reference sequence). The V and J ends lost 3 bases and 3 bases respectively, with 9 bases between them. This CDR3 is built from 13 residues. CDR3 residues: CASSLAGGYEQYV. The CDR3 DNA sequence: TGTGCCAGCAGCTTGGCCGGGGGCTACGAGCAGTACGTC.

The chain carries TRBV4-2 and TRBJ1-6; a weak D match, TRBD1 (5 bases). This CDR3 has 15 residues. Trimming removed 7 bases from V and 10 bases from J, with 20 bases in between. CDR1 LGHNA and CDR2 YNFKEQ come from the germline V gene. The CDR3 nucleotides are TGTGCCAGCACCCAGAATGGCGGGGGAAGCTCACCCCTCCACTTT. Translating gives CASTQNGGGSSPLHF.

V usage is TRBV27 and J usage is TRBJ1-5; TRBD1 matches at 7 bases. The germline V gene has CDR1 MNHEY and CDR2 SMNVEV (reference sequence). This CDR3 has 15 amino acids. V shed 5 bases, J shed 6 bases, and the junction held 10 bases outside the gene matches. The CDR3 is CASSPTTGWSQPQHF. In DNA form, the CDR3 reads TGTGCCAGCAGTCCCACGACAGGGTGGAGTCAGCCCCAGCATTTT.

This sequence joins TRBV10-3 and TRBJ1-5, with unresolved D. Trimming left V 4 bases short and J 0 bases short, with 7 bases between. Germline V gene sequence: CDR1 ENHRY, CDR2 SYGVKD. CDR3 size: 14 residues. In DNA, the CDR3 is TGTGCCATCAGTGTACAGTATAGCAATCAGCCCCAGCATTTT. This gives the protein CAISVQYSNQPQHF.

This chain connects TRBV7-9 to TRBJ2-7; 7 nucleotides agree with TRBD2. J was trimmed by 3 bases and V by 0 bases; bases with no gene match: 2. Looked up from germline, CDR1 is SEHNR and CDR2 is FQNEAQ (reference sequence). CDR3 length equals 14 residues. This CDR3 is CASSLAGLVYEQYF. The CDR3 DNA sequence: TGTGCCAGCAGCTTAGCCGGACTAGTCTACGAGCAGTACTTC.

V and J are TRBV29-1 and TRBJ1-1; tentatively, D is TRBD1 (5 bases). V gave up 7 bases and J gave up 0 bases, with 15 bases separating them. Looked up from germline, CDR1 is SQVTM and CDR2 is ANQGSEA. CDR3 length: 14 amino acids. Here the CDR3 reads CSAAHARVNTEAFF. The CDR3, as DNA: TGCAGCGCCGCCCATGCCAGGGTGAACACTGAAGCTTTCTTT.

The genes are TRBV6-2 or TRBV6-3 and TRBJ2-7, with 7 positions matching TRBD1. This CDR3 spans 16 amino acids. V gave up 6 bases and J gave up 5 bases; unmatched junction bases: 16. Per germline, CDR1 MNHEY and CDR2 SVGEGT. The CDR3 spells CASSNPTGPHPDEQYF. The CDR3 DNA follows: TGTGCCAGCAGCAATCCGACAGGGCCACACCCTGACGAGCAGTACTTC.